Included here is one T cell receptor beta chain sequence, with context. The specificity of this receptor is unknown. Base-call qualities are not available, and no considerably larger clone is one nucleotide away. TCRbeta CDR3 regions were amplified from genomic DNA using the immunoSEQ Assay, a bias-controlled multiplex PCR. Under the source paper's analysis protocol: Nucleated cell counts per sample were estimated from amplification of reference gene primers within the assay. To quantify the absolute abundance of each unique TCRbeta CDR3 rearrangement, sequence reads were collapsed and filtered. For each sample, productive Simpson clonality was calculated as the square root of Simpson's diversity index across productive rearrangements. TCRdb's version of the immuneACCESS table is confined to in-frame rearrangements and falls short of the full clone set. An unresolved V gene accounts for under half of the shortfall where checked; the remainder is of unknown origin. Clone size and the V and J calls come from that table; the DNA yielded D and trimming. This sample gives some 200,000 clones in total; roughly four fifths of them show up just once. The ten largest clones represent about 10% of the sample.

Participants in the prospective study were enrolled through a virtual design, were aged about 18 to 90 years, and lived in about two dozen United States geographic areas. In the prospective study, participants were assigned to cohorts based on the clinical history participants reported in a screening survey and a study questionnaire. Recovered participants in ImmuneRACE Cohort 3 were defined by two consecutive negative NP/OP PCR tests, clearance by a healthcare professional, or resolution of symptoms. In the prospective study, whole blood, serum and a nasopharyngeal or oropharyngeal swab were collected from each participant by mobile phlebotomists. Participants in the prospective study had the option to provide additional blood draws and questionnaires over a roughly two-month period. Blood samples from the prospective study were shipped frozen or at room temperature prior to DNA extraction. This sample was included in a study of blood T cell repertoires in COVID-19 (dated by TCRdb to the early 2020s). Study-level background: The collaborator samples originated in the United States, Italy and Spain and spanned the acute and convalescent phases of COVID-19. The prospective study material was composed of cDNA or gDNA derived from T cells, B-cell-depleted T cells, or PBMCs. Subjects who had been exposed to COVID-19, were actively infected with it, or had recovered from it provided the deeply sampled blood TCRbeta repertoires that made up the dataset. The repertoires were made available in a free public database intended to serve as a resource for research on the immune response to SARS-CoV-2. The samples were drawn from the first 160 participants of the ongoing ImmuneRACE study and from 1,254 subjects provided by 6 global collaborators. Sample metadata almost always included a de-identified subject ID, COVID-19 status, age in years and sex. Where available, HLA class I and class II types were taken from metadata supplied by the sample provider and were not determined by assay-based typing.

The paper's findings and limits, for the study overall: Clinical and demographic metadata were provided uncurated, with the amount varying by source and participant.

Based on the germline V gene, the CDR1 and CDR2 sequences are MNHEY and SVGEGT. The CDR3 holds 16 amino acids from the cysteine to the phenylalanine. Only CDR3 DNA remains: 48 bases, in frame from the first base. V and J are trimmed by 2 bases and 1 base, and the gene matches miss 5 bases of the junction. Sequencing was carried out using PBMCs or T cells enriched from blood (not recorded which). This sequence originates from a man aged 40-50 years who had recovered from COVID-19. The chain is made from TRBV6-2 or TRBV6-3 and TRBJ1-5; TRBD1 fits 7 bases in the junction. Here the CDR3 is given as CASSYDRVWSNQPQHF. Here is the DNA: TGTGCCAGCAGTTACGACAGGGTGTGGAGCAATCAGCCCCAGCATTTT.